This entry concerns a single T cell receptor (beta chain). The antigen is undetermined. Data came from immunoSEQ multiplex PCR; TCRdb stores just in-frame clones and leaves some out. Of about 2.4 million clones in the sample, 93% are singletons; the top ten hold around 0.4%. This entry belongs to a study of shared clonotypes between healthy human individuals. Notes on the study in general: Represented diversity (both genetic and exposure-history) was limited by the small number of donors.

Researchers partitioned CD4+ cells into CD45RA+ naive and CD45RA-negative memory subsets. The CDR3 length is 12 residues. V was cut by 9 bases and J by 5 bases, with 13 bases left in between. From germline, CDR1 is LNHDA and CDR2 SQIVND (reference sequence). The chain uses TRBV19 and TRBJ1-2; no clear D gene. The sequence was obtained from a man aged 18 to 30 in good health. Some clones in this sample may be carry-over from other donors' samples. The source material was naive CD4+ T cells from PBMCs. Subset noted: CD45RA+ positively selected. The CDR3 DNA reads TGTGCCAGCAGTGAGACGGAGTATGGCTACACCTTC. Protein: CASSETEYGYTF. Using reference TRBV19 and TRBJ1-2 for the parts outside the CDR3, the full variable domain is DGGITQSPKYLFRKEGQNVTLSCEQNLNHDAMYWYRQDPGQGLRLIYYSQIVNDFQKGDIAEGYSVSREKKESFPLTVTSAQKNPTAFYLCASSETEYGYTFGSGTRLTVV.